The following is a T cell receptor beta chain sequence with its context. The antigen is undetermined. The table came from immunoSEQ multiplex PCR; TCRdb's copy has only in-frame clones and leaves some out. This sample has 40,000 to 55,000 clones, with less than 85% found just once. J lost 4 bases, V lost 6 bases, and 10 bases had no gene match. This CDR3 region has 15 residues. The germline CDR1 and CDR2 sequences are MNHEY and SMNVEV (reference sequence). Single viable CD3+CD4+CD8-CD45RO+ cells were sorted as the memory CD4+ T cells. This sample is part of a study of memory CD4+ T cells and cytomegalovirus serostatus. Points from the study as a whole: The CMV-associated TCR signature appears largely within the CD4+ memory repertoire. Median bootstrapped AUC for CMV status was about 0.96 originally, less than 0.93 US-trained.

The chain has TRBV27 and TRBJ2-7, with TRBD1 matching 9 bases. Sequencing was done on a sample of memory CD4+ T cells from blood. The TCR sequence derives from an adult in good health and CMV-seronegative. CDR3 in DNA: TGTGCCAGCAGCAATCCCACGGGACAGGGTTACGAGCAGTACTTC. It codes for CASSNPTGQGYEQYF.